The clone carrying this T cell receptor (beta chain) was counted at least ten times. The second PCR ran about 6 to 12 cycles with a sample-barcoded 5' primer and J-beta primers. Every molecule of cDNA carried a tag from a template-switch adaptor with 12 random nucleotides. TCRdb re-called the 5' RACE reads through MiXCR, storing one row per CDR3 protein. The sample holds roughly 900,000 distinct CDR3 sequences, around 28% seen once. This specimen belongs to a study of blood T cells in healthy people across ages. The receptor was isolated from a woman older than 75 in good health. Sequenced sample: blood.

CDR3 residues: CASSFGAGGRFTDTQYF. The CDR3 nucleotides are TGTGCCAGCAGTTTTGGGGCGGGGGGACGTTTCACAGATACGCAGTATTTT. The rearrangement links TRBV12-3 or TRBV12-4 to TRBJ2-3, with 8 bases that match TRBD2. The CDR3 has 17 residues. The trim removed 3 bases at V and 2 bases at J, leaving 10 bases unmatched.